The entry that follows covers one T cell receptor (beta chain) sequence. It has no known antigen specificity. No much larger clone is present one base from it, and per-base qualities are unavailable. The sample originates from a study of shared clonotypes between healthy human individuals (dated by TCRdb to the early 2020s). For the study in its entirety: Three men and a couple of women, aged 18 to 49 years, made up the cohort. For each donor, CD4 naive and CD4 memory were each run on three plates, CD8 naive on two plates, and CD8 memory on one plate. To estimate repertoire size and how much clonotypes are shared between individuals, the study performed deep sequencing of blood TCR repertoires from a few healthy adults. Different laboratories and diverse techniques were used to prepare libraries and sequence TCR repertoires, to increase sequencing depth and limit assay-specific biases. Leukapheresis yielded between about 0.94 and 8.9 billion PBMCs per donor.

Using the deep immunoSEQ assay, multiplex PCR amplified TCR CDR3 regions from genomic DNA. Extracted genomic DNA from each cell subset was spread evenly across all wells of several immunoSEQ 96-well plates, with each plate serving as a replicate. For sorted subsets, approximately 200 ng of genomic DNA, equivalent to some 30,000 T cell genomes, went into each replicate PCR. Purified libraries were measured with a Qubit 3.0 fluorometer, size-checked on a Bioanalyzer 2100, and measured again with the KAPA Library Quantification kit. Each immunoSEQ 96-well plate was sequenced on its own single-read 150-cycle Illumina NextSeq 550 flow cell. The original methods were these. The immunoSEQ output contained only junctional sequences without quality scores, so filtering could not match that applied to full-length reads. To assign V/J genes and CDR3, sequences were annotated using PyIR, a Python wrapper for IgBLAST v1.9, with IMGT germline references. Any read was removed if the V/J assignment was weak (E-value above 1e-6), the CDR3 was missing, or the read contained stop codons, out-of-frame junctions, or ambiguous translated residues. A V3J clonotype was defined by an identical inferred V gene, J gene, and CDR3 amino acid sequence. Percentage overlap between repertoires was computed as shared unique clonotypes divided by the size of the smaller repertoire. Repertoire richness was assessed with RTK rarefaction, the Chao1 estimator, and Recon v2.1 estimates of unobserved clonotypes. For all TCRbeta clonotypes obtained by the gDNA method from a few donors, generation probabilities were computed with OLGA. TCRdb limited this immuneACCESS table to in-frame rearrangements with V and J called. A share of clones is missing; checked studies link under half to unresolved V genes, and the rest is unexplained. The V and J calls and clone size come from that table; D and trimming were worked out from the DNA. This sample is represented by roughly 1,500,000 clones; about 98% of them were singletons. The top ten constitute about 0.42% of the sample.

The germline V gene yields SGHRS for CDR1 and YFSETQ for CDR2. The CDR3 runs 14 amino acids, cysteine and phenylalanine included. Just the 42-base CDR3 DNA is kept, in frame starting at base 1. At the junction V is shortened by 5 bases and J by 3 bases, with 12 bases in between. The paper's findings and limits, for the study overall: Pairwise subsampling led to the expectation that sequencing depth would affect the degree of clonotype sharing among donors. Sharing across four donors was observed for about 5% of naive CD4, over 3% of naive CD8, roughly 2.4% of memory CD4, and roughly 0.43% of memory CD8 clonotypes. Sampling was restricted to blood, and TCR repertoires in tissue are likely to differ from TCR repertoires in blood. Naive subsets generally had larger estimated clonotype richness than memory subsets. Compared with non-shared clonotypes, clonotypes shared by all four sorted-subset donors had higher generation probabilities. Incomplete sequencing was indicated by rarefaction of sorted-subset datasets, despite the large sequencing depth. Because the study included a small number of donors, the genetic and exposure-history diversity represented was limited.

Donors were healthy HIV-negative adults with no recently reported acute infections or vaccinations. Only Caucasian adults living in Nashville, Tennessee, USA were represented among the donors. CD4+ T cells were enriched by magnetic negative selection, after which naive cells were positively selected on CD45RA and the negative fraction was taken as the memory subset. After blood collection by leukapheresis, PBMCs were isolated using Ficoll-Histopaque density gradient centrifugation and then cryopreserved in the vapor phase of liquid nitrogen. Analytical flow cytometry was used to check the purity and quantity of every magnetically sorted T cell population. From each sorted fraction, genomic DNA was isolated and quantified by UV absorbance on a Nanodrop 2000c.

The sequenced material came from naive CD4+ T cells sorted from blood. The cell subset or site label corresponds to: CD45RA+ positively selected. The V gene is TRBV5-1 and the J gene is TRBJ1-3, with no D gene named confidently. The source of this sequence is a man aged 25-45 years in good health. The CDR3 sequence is CASSQTLGGNTIYF. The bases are TGCGCCAGCAGTCAAACCCTTGGTGGAAACACCATATATTTT.